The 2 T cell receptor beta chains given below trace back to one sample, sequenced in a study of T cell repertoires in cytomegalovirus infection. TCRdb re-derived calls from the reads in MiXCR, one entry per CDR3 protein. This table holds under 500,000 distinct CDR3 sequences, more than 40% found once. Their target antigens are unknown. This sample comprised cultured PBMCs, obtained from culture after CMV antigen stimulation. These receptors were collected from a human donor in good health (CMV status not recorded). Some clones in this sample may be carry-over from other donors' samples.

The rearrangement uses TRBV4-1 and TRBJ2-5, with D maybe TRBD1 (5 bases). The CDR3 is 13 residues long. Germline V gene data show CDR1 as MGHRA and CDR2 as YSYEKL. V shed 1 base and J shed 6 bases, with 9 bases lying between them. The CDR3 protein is CASSQGQFQTQYF. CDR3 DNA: TGCGCCAGCAGCCAAGGACAGTTTCAGACCCAGTACTTC.

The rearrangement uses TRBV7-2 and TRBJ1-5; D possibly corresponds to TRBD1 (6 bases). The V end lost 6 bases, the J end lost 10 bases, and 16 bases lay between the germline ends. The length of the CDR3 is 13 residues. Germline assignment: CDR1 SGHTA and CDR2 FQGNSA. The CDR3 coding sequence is TGTGCCAGCAGTCGGGACAATTCAGTCCCCCAGCATTTT. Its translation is CASSRDNSVPQHF.